The 24 T cell receptor beta chains reported below all come from one sample, sequenced in a study of T cell clones after liver transplantation. Sequenced by immunoSEQ multiplex PCR; TCRdb stores in-frame clones only, minus some. This table holds 45,000 to 55,000 clones, approximately 84% found once. Sample: CD4+ T cells from blood, taken before liver transplant. The receptors were gathered from a human donor who received a liver transplant.

This clone has a handful of counts. The chain joins TRBV10-3 to TRBJ2-1; D remains unclear. CDR1 and CDR2 from the germline V gene are ENHRY and SYGVKD. V lost 9 bases and J 2 bases, leaving 11 bases between the germline ends. This CDR3 comprises 13 residues. The CDR3 is CAMALDTYNEQFF. The CDR3 nucleotides are TGTGCCATGGCGCTAGATACCTACAATGAGCAGTTCTTC.

The rearrangement uses TRBV9 and TRBJ2-1; D possibly corresponds to TRBD2 (5 bases). The CDR3 totals 11 residues. CDR1 and CDR2 from the germline V gene are SGDLS and YYNGEE. Trimming took 3 bases from V and 10 from J, leaving 8 bases between them. The CDR3 DNA follows: TGTGCCAGCAGCGCCACGGGGGAGCAGTTCTTC. Its translation is CASSATGEQFF. Looking up the rest from reference TRBV9 and TRBJ2-1 gives the full variable domain: DSGVTQTPKHLITATGQRVTLRCSPRSGDLSVYWYQQSLDQGLQFLIQYYNGEERAKGNILERFSAQQFPDLHSELNLSSLELGDSALYFCASSATGEQFFGPGTRLTVL.

The rearrangement uses TRBV10-3 and TRBJ1-2; TRBD1 matches at 7 bases. CDR3 length equals 14 residues. The V gene's germline CDR1 is ENHRY and CDR2 SYGVKD. Trimming took 0 bases from V and 8 from J; bases not matched to a gene: 6. This CDR3 is CAISESMTGRGYTF. The CDR3 DNA follows: TGTGCCATCAGTGAGTCGATGACAGGGCGCGGCTACACCTTC.

The chain uses TRBV6-1 and TRBJ1-1; tentative D call: TRBD1 (5 bases). V dropped 3 bases and J dropped 1 base, with 18 bases sitting between them. The CDR3 is 17 residues long. Germline CDR1 is MNHNS and CDR2 is SASEGT. The CDR3 DNA follows: TGTGCCAGCAGTGATTGGACGGGACCCACACAGAACACTGAAGCTTTCTTT. Translated: CASSDWTGPTQNTEAFF.

The gene calls are TRBV6-1 and TRBJ1-1; no firm D call. The CDR3 is made up of 16 amino acids. Germline loops: CDR1 MNHNS, CDR2 SASEGT. The V end lost 3 bases, the J end lost 0 bases, and 14 bases lay between the germline ends. The CDR3 loop is CASSDPIQLLNTEAFF. Written as DNA, the CDR3 is TGTGCCAGCAGTGATCCTATCCAGTTGTTGAACACTGAAGCTTTCTTT.

This rearrangement joins TRBV4-1 to TRBJ2-2; perhaps D is TRBD1 or TRBD2 (5 bases each). The germline V gene encodes CDR1 MGHRA and CDR2 YSYEKL. The V end lost 1 base, the J end lost 5 bases, and 8 bases lay between the germline ends. The CDR3 has 14 residues. The CDR3 nucleotides are TGCGCCAGCAGCCAAGGAGGGGAGACCGGGGAGCTGTTTTTT. This sequence encodes CASSQGGETGELFF.

The rearrangement joins TRBV7-9 to TRBJ1-3, with 8 bases that match TRBD1. V dropped 5 bases and J dropped 3; count of bases not matched to a gene: 3. The CDR3 has 14 residues. The germline V gene encodes CDR1 SEHNR and CDR2 FQNEAQ (reference sequence). The CDR3 reads CASSVRGLGNTIYF. The CDR3 bases are TGTGCCAGCAGCGTCAGGGGGCTTGGAAACACCATATATTTT.

The V gene is TRBV7-2, the J gene TRBJ2-2; D gene uncertain. CDR3 length equals 17 residues. V gave up 1 base and J gave up 7 bases, with 19 bases separating them. Germline CDR1 and CDR2: SGHTA and FQGNSA. The CDR3 bases are TGTGCCAGCAGCTTAGTAGGGCGACCCATATCCAACGGGGAGCTGTTTTTT. Protein: CASSLVGRPISNGELFF.

The chain couples TRBV7-9 to TRBJ2-1; TRBD1 matches at 7 bases. Germline lookup yields CDR1 SEHNR and CDR2 FQNEAQ (reference sequence). The CDR3 runs to 11 residues. V lost 7 bases and J lost 15; bases outside the gene matches: 9. CDR3 DNA: TGTGCCAGCACGACAGGGTTGGTGCCGTTCTTC. Translation gives CASTTGLVPFF.

This sequence joins TRBV19 and TRBJ2-1; a possible D gene is TRBD2 (6 bases). The V end was cut by 1 base, the J end by 0 bases, with 10 bases between. CDR1 is LNHDA, CDR2 SQIVND, per germline (reference sequence). The CDR3 has 16 amino acids. CDR3 loop: CASSIGGGGSYNEQFF. The CDR3 DNA follows: TGTGCCAGTAGTATAGGTGGGGGAGGCTCCTACAATGAGCAGTTCTTC.

J is TRBJ2-3 and V is TRBV6-6; 7 bases are a match to TRBD2. Germline CDR1 reads MNHNY; CDR2 reads SVGAGI (reference sequence). V lost 7 bases to trimming and J lost 8 bases; unmatched junction nucleotides: 15. There are 15 residues in the CDR3. Here the CDR3 DNA reads TGTGCCAGCAAACTTCTAGCGGTCCCGCAGGTTACGCAGTATTTT. Translation: CASKLLAVPQVTQYF.

V is TRBV5-4 and J is TRBJ2-1, with 11 bases that match TRBD2. The CDR3 is 14 amino acids. CDR1 is SGHNT and CDR2 is YYREEE in the germline V gene (reference sequence). V trimming: 5 bases; J trimming: 6 bases; junction bases outside the gene matches: 4. CDR3 amino acids: CASSKGLAGNEQFF. CDR3 nucleotides: TGTGCCAGCAGTAAAGGACTAGCGGGCAATGAGCAGTTCTTC.

This chain connects TRBV5-8 to TRBJ2-7, with unresolved D. Germline V gives CDR1 SGHTS, CDR2 YDEGEE. V was cut by 2 bases and J by 2 bases, with 11 bases left in between. The CDR3 covers 14 residues. CDR3 coding DNA: TGTGCCAGCAGCTTTTTCCCCCAGACCTACGAGCAGTACTTC. Protein product: CASSFFPQTYEQYF.

The chain couples TRBV15 to TRBJ2-5, with 8 bases fitting TRBD1. Unmatched junction bases numbered 4, after V lost 5 bases and J lost 5 bases. The germline V gene has CDR1 LNHNV and CDR2 YYDKDF (reference sequence). There are 13 residues in the CDR3. This CDR3 is CATSLTGAETQYF. The CDR3 DNA reads as TGTGCCACCAGCTTGACAGGGGCTGAGACCCAGTACTTC. Together with reference TRBV15 and TRBJ2-5, the CDR3 gives the full variable domain: DAMVIQNPRYQVTQFGKPVTLSCSQTLNHNVMYWYQQKSSQAPKLLFHYYDKDFNNEADTPDNFQSRRPNTSFCFLDIRSPGLGDTAMYLCATSLTGAETQYFGPGTRLLVL.

The chain recombines TRBV7-2 with TRBJ1-1, with D possibly matching TRBD1 (5 bases). Germline lookup yields CDR1 SGHTA and CDR2 FQGNSA. The V gene lost 6 bases and the J gene lost 10 bases, with 18 bases spanning the gap. This CDR3 comprises 13 residues. The CDR3 spells CASRPQGLGRAFF. The CDR3, as DNA: TGTGCCAGCAGGCCTCAGGGTTTGGGACGAGCTTTCTTT. The entire variable domain, with the rest obtained from reference TRBV7-2 and TRBJ1-1, is as follows: GAGVSQSPSNKVTEKGKDVELRCDPISGHTALYWYRQSLGQGLEFLIYFQGNSAPDKSGLPSDRFSAERTGGSVSTLTIQRTQQEDSAVYLCASRPQGLGRAFFGQGTRLTVV.

This clone has a handful of counts. The V and J genes are TRBV7-3 and TRBJ1-3, with TRBD1 identical over 8 bases. This CDR3 region has 16 residues. Unmatched junction bases numbered 6, after V lost 5 bases and J lost 0 bases. CDR1 SGHTA and CDR2 FQGTGA come from the germline V gene. CDR3 DNA sequence: TGTGCCAGCAGCCTGACAGGGGCAATCTCTGGAAACACCATATATTTT. Protein sequence: CASSLTGAISGNTIYF.

Only a few counts were recorded for this clone. The chain has TRBV10-1 and TRBJ2-2; D is possibly TRBD2 (5 bases). From germline, CDR1 is WNHNN and CDR2 SYGVQD (reference sequence). This CDR3 comprises 12 residues. Trimming stripped 3 bases from V and 7 bases from J, with 6 bases between. CDR3: CASSDSGGELFF. As DNA, the CDR3 is TGCGCCAGCAGTGACAGCGGCGGGGAGCTGTTTTTT.

This rearrangement joins TRBV5-1 to TRBJ2-3; 10 nucleotides line up with TRBD2. This CDR3 has 16 residues. Germline V lookup: CDR1 SGHRS, CDR2 YFSETQ. With 2 bases clipped from V and 6 bases from J, the junction kept 9 bases outside the gene matches. CDR3 residues: CASSFLAGGQGDTQYF. In nucleotides, the CDR3 is TGCGCCAGCAGCTTTTTAGCGGGAGGCCAGGGGGATACGCAGTATTTT.

The chain's CDR3 is CASGRQGAGGNTIYF. In nucleotides, the CDR3 is TGTGCCAGCGGCCGACAGGGGGCTGGTGGAAACACCATATATTTT. The rearrangement joins TRBV6-1 to TRBJ1-3, with 10 bases lining up with TRBD1. J lost 3 bases, V lost 8 bases, and 7 bases had no gene match. CDR3 length: 15 residues. CDR1 is MNHNS and CDR2 is SASEGT in the germline V gene.

This clone was observed a handful of times. The J gene is TRBJ1-1, the V gene TRBV5-1; a possible D gene is TRBD1 (5 bases). The CDR3 runs to 13 residues. CDR1 SGHRS and CDR2 YFSETQ come from the germline V gene. Trimming cost V 7 bases and J 3 bases, with 13 bases left between them. The CDR3 DNA follows: TGCGCCAGCTCCAAGGGAGGGGACACTGAAGCTTTCTTT. Amino acids: CASSKGGDTEAFF.

V gene TRBV5-1 combines with J gene TRBJ1-4; 7 bases are a match to TRBD1. The CDR3 runs to 13 residues. Per the germline V gene, CDR1 is SGHRS and CDR2 is YFSETQ. V lost 4 bases, J lost 7 bases, and 4 bases stayed unmatched. In DNA, the CDR3 is TGCGCCAGCAGCGCCCAGGGGGGTGAAAAACTGTTTTTT. This codes for CASSAQGGEKLFF.

The rearrangement links TRBV5-1 to TRBJ1-2, with TRBD1 matching 7 bases. The V gene end was trimmed by 4 bases and the J gene end by 4 bases; junction bases not matched to a gene: 13. CDR1 SGHRS and CDR2 YFSETQ come from the germline V gene. CDR3 size: 16 residues. CDR3 nucleotides: TGCGCCAGCAGCCCCCGGGACAGCCGGTGGTCCTATGGCTACACCTTC. Translating it yields CASSPRDSRWSYGYTF.

The rearrangement uses TRBV29-1 and TRBJ2-3; TRBD2 matches at 13 bases. CDR1 SQVTM and CDR2 ANQGSEA come from the germline V gene. The V gene end was trimmed by 4 bases and the J gene end by 0 bases; junction bases not matched to a gene: 4. The CDR3 loop spans 16 amino acids. The CDR3 DNA sequence: TGCAGCGTTGTGACTAGCGGGAGGCCCAGCACAGATACGCAGTATTTT. Translated: CSVVTSGRPSTDTQYF.

This clone has just one count. This chain uses TRBV11-2 with TRBJ2-5, with D hard to call. The CDR3 has 13 residues. Germline CDR1 SGHAT, CDR2 FQNNGV. Trimming left V 5 bases short and J 5 bases short, with 12 bases between. Here the CDR3 reads CASSRYPGETQYF. DNA for the CDR3: TGTGCCAGCAGCAGATATCCCGGGGAGACCCAGTACTTC. Full variable domain (remainder filled in from reference TRBV11-2 and TRBJ2-5): EAGVAQSPRYKIIEKRQSVAFWCNPISGHATLYWYQQILGQGPKLLIQFQNNGVVDDSQLPKDRFSAERLKGVDSTLKIQPAKLEDSAVYLCASSRYPGETQYFGPGTRLLVL.